This T cell receptor (beta chain) originates from a study of cytomegalovirus exposure and HLA in healthy donors. Study results and limitations: Most TCR sequences were seen very rarely across donors, but some public TCRs occurred in many. Further analysis was carried out later, and it showed several of the most significant clusters appearing linked to common viral pathogens. Later analysis placed DRB1 highest and HLA-C lowest in TCR association rates, which differed by HLA locus.

CDR1 is MNHEY, CDR2 SVGAGI, per germline. This CDR3 region has 14 residues. Healthy donors of bone marrow made up the group. A multiplex PCR was run with 60 Vbeta primers and 13 Jbeta primers. Generated by immunoSEQ multiplex PCR, the TCRdb table keeps only in-frame clones and is missing some. The table records under 150,000 clones, around 80% of them present only once. On this clone: The antigen remains unidentified.

The chain joins TRBV6-5 to TRBJ2-5; maybe TRBD2 (5 bases). The end of the DNA is better explained by TRBJ2-7, so the J call may be wrong. What was sequenced was PBMCs. This TCR was sampled from a woman between 50 and 59 years old in good health and CMV-seropositive. CDR3 amino acids: CASSYSILAREQYF. The CDR3 DNA reads as TGTGCCAGCAGTTACTCGATCCTAGCTCGCGAGCAGTACTTC.